Sequencing of this T cell receptor (beta chain) was carried out in a study of blood T cells in healthy people across ages. It was with a sample-barcoded 5' primer and a J-beta primer mix that a second PCR of roughly 6 to 12 cycles was run. In TCRdb, the 5' RACE reads were re-called with MiXCR into one record per CDR3 protein. The sample gives 700,000 to 950,000 distinct CDR3 sequences, 43% of which show up once; 20% to 25% is in the top ten. Donor samples were obtained from healthy Caucasian individuals from Russia, aged about 6 to 95. Each of the donors had 8 to 10 milliliters of peripheral blood drawn into EDTA-treated Vacutainer tubes. Study-wide results and limits: Estimates drawn from one million T cells were deemed to understate diversity. Age showed a roughly linear inverse relationship with TCR beta diversity per million T cells.

Germline lookup yields CDR1 SGHKS and CDR2 YYEKEE (reference sequence). The CDR3 is 17 amino acids. On this clonotype: The target antigen is unknown. One end of the junction varies from germline; a read error may be responsible.

The specimen was blood. This clonotype was sampled from a woman aged 55-69 years in good health. The chain joins TRBV5-5 to TRBJ2-1; TRBD2 matches at 7 bases. CDR3 DNA sequence: TGTGCCAGCAGCTTGCAACCTCTAGCGGTCTCCTGCAATGAGCAGTTCTTC. Translated: CASSLQPLAVSCNEQFF.